Included here is one T cell receptor (beta chain) sequence, with context. Its antigen is unknown. Repertoires were generated with immunoSEQ multiplex PCR, while TCRdb's copy carries only in-frame clones and drops some. The sample consists of 8,500 to 13,000 clones, approximately 80% of them appearing once. The data belong to a study of pediatric ulcerative colitis. Rectal tissue came from one to two pinch biopsies taken at colonoscopy. The V gene end was trimmed by 6 bases and the J gene end by 0 bases; junction bases not matched to a gene: 8. CDR3 length equals 16 residues. In germline, CDR1 is MNHNY, CDR2 SVGAGI (reference sequence). The study, taken as a whole, reports: Ulcerative colitis patients shared more blood-rectal clones than controls. Blood-derived T cells may be present in rectal pinch biopsies. Two rectal clonotypes were found only in ulcerative colitis patients, all of them. Acute severe colitis showed lower rectal diversity from clonal expansions.

The chain employs TRBV6-6 and TRBJ2-1; 7 bases map to TRBD1. The sample taken for sequencing was gut tissue. This receptor was identified in a girl aged 5 to 17 who was a control in a study of pediatric ulcerative colitis. The CDR3, as DNA: TGTGCCAGCAGCCCCGGGACAGCCCTCTCCTACAATGAGCAGTTCTTC. Translated: CASSPGTALSYNEQFF.